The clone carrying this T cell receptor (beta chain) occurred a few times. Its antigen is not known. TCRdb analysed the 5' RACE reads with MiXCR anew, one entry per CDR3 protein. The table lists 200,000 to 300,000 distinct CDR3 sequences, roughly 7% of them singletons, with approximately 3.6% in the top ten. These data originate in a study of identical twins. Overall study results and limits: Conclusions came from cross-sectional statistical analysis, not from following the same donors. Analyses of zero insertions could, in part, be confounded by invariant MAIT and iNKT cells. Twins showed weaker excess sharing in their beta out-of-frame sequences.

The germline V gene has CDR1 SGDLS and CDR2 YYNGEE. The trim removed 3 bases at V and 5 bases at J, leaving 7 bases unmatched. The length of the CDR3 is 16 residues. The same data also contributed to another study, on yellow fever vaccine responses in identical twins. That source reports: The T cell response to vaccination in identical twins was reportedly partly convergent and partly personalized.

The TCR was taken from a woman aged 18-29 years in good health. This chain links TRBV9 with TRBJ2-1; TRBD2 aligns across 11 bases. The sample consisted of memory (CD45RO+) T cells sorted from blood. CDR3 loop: CASSATGTSGHNEQFF. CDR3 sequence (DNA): TGTGCCAGCAGCGCGACCGGGACTAGCGGCCACAATGAGCAGTTCTTC.